This T cell receptor (beta chain) derives from a study of cytomegalovirus exposure and HLA in healthy donors. Overall study results and limits: Using a false discovery rate of 0.05, a later analysis showed that 15,000 to 20,000 TCR beta sequences were associated with HLA alleles. A missense variant in DCLRE1C was later tied to TCR beta V- and J-gene trimming.

PCR used 60 Vbeta primers and 13 Jbeta primers. Data came from immunoSEQ multiplex PCR; TCRdb stores just in-frame clones and leaves some out. Here the sample spans approximately 190,000 clones, 81% being singletons. Points on this clone: Its target is not known.

Germline lookup yields CDR1 MNHEY and CDR2 SVGAGI. The CDR3 totals 14 residues. The V gene lost 2 bases and the J gene lost 2 bases, with 10 bases spanning the gap. The sequencing input was PBMCs. This clonotype was sampled from a man between 40 and 49 years old in good health and CMV-seropositive. The V and J genes are TRBV6-5 and TRBJ2-7, with D uncertain. CDR3 sequence (DNA): TGTGCCAGCAGTTACGGCAGTTTACCCTACGAGCAGTACTTC. Its protein product is CASSYGSLPYEQYF.